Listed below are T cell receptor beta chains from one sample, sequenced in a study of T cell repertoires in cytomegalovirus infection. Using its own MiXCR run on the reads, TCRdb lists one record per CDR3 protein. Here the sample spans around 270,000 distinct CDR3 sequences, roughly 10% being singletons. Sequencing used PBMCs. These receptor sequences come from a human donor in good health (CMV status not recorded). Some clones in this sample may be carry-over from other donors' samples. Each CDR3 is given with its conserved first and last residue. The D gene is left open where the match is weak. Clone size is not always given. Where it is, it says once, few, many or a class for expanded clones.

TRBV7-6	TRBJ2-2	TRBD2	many	CASSLLPSGGAKDGELFF	TGTGCCAGCAGTTTGCTCCCTAGCGGGGGGGCCAAGGACGGGGAGCTGTTTTTT
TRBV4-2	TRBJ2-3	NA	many	CASSQDGRSTDTQYF	TGTGCCAGCAGCCAAGATGGGCGTAGCACAGATACGCAGTATTTT
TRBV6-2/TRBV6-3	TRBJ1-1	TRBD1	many	CASIYRGDTEAFF	TGTGCCAGCATCTACAGGGGAGACACTGAAGCTTTCTTT
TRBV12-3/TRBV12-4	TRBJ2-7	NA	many	CASRRGDRYEQYF	TGTGCCAGCAGGAGGGGGGACCGCTACGAGCAGTACTTC
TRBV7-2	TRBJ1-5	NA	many	CASSLDRRSNQPQHF	TGTGCCAGCAGCTTAGACAGGCGTAGCAATCAGCCCCAGCATTTT
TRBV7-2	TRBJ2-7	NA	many	CASSLNRAVGRVNEQYF	TGTGCCAGCAGCTTGAACAGGGCCGTGGGGAGGGTAAACGAGCAGTACTTC
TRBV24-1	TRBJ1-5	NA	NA	CATSVGGPNQPQHF	TGTGCCACCAGTGTCGGGGGGCCTAATCAGCCCCAGCATTTT
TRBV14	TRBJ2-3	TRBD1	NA	CASSPTGSSTDTQYF	TGTGCCAGCAGCCCGACAGGGTCTAGCACAGATACGCAGTATTTT
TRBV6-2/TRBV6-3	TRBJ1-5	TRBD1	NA	CASSYSTGNGQPQHF	TGTGCCAGCAGTTACTCGACAGGGAACGGTCAGCCCCAGCATTTT
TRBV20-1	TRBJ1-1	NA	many	CSASDTRDTEAFF	TGCAGTGCTAGCGATACGCGGGACACTGAAGCTTTCTTT
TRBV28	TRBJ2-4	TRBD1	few	CASRTDRGAHTKNIQYF	TGTGCCAGCAGGACGGACAGGGGGGCACATACCAAAAACATTCAGTACTTC
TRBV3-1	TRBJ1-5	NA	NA	CASSQNQRPGGKPQHF	TGTGCCAGCAGCCAGAACCAACGGCCGGGTGGGAAGCCCCAGCATTTT
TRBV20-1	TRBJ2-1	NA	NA	CSARGGPGHNEQFF	TGCAGTGCTAGAGGAGGACCGGGCCACAATGAGCAGTTCTTC
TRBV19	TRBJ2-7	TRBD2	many	CASSPIMTSNYEQYF	TGTGCCAGTAGTCCCATTATGACTAGCAACTACGAGCAGTACTTC
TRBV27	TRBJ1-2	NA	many	CASSLHSGSGYTF	TGTGCCAGCAGTCTCCACTCGGGGAGTGGCTACACCTTC
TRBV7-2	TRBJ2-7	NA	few	CASSPRRDTYEQYF	TGTGCCAGCAGCCCAAGACGGGACACCTACGAGCAGTACTTC
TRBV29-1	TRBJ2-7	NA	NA	CSVVKSGVSEQYF	TGCAGCGTTGTAAAATCGGGGGTTTCCGAGCAGTACTTC
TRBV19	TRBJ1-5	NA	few	CASSISVGGRHQPQHF	TGTGCCAGTAGTATAAGCGTCGGGGGCCGGCATCAGCCCCAGCATTTT
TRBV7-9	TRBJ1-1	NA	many	CASSFLKGGGTEAFF	TGTGCCAGCAGCTTTTTGAAGGGGGGAGGCACTGAAGCTTTCTTT
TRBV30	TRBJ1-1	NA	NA	CAWSVTLVAFF	TGTGCCTGGAGTGTAACTCTAGTGGCTTTCTTT
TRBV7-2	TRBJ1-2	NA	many	CASSFTGHNYGYTF	TGTGCCAGCAGCTTTACAGGGCACAACTATGGCTACACCTTC
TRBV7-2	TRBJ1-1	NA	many	CASTIRPTALNTEAFF	TGTGCCAGCACAATAAGACCGACAGCCTTGAACACTGAAGCTTTCTTT
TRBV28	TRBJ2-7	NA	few	CASIQGGISYEQYF	TGTGCCAGCATCCAAGGGGGGATCTCCTACGAGCAGTACTTC
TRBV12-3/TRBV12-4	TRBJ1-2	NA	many	CASSPLGANYGYTF	TGTGCCAGCAGTCCATTGGGGGCTAACTATGGCTACACCTTC
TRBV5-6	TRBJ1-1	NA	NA	CASTHLGRNTEAFF	TGTGCCAGCACCCATTTGGGAAGGAACACTGAAGCTTTCTTT
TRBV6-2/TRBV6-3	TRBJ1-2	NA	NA	CASSYGNLNGYTF	TGTGCCAGCAGTTACGGGAACCTTAATGGCTACACCTTC
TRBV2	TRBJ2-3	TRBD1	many	CASTGTVPTDTQYF	TGTGCCAGCACCGGGACAGTACCTACAGATACGCAGTATTTT
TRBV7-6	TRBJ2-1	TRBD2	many	CASSLGLADTYNEQFF	TGTGCCAGCAGCTTAGGACTAGCGGACACCTACAATGAGCAGTTCTTC
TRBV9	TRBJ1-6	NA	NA	CASSVAGVNSPLHF	TGTGCCAGCAGCGTAGCAGGGGTCAATTCACCCCTCCACTTT
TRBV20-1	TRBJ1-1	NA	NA	CSVISGAGTEAFF	TGCAGTGTAATATCGGGCGCGGGAACTGAAGCTTTCTTT
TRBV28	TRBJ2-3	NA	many	CASSLGRGQDTQYF	TGTGCCAGCAGTTTGGGCAGGGGACAAGATACGCAGTATTTT
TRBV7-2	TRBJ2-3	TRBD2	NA	CASSLTPGLAGMKVDTQYF	TGTGCCAGCAGCTTAACCCCGGGACTAGCGGGAATGAAGGTGGATACGCAGTATTTT
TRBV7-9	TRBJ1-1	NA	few	CASTAGSGGEDTEAFF	TGTGCCAGCACCGCGGGCTCCGGGGGCGAGGACACTGAAGCTTTCTTT
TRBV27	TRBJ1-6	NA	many	CASSLILNSPLHF	TGTGCCAGCAGTTTAATTCTGAATTCACCCCTCCACTTT
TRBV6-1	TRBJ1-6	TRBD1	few	CASSATGNSPLHF	TGTGCCAGCAGTGCGACAGGGAATTCACCCCTCCACTTT
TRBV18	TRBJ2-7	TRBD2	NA	CASSPLGSGRAHGEQYF	TGTGCCAGCTCACCGCTGGGTAGCGGGAGGGCCCACGGCGAGCAGTACTTC
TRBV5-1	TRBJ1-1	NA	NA	CASHGRLNTEAFF	TGCGCCAGCCACGGACGCCTGAACACTGAAGCTTTCTTT
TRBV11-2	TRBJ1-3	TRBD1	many	CASSPQGVTGNTIYF	TGTGCCAGCAGCCCACAGGGGGTAACTGGAAACACCATATATTTT
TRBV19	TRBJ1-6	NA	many	CASSSQFSYNSPLHF	TGTGCCAGTAGTTCCCAGTTCTCCTATAATTCACCCCTCCACTTT
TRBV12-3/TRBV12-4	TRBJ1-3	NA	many	CASSFNTIYF	TGTGCCAGCAGTTTTAACACCATATATTTT
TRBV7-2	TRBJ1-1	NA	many	CASSLDASLTEAFF	TGTGCCAGCAGCTTAGATGCGAGTCTCACTGAAGCTTTCTTT
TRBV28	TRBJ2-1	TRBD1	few	CASSPPGQREDEQFF	TGTGCCAGCAGTCCGCCGGGACAGAGGGAAGATGAGCAGTTCTTC
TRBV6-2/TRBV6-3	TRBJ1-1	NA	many	CASRETGQNTEAFF	TGTGCCAGCAGAGAGACAGGACAGAACACTGAAGCTTTCTTT
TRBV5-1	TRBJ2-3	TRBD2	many	CASSPGGAHPGDTQYF	TGCGCCAGCAGCCCGGGGGGGGCTCACCCTGGCGATACGCAGTATTTT
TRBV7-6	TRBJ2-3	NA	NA	CASSLAGQRTDTQYF	TGTGCCAGCAGCTTAGCCGGACAGCGAACAGATACGCAGTATTTT
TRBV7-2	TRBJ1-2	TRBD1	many	CASSLPGTGDYGYTF	TGTGCCAGCAGCTTACCCGGGACAGGGGACTATGGCTACACCTTC
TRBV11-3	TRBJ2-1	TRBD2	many	CASSSSRGGNEQFF	TGTGCCAGCAGCTCTTCACGGGGGGGGAATGAGCAGTTCTTC
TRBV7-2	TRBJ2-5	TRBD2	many	CASSFLPTSGAQETQYF	TGTGCCAGCAGCTTCCTCCCGACTAGCGGGGCCCAAGAGACCCAGTACTTC
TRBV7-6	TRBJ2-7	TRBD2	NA	CASSDSGAGSYEQYF	TGTGCCAGCAGCGATTCGGGAGCGGGGTCCTACGAGCAGTACTTC